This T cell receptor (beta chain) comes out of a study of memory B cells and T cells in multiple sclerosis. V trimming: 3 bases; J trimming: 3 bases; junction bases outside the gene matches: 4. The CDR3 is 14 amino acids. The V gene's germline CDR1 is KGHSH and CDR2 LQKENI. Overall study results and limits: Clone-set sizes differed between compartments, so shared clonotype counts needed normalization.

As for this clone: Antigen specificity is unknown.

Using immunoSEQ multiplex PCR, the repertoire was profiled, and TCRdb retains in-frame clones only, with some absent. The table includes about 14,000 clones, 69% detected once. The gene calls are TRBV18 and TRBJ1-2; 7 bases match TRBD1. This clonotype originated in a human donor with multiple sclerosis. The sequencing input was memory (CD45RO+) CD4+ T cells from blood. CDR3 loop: CASSPSGTDYGYTF. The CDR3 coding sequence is TGTGCCAGCTCACCTTCCGGGACAGACTATGGCTACACCTTC.